This T cell receptor (beta chain) was captured in a study of blood T cell repertoires in COVID-19 (dated by TCRdb to the early 2020s). As for the study more broadly: Samples covering the acute and convalescent phases of COVID-19 were provided by collaborators in the United States, Italy and Spain. Where available, HLA class I and class II types were obtained from metadata supplied by the sample provider rather than from assay-based typing. A de-identified subject ID, COVID-19 status, age in years and sex were almost always included in the sample metadata. The dataset comprised deeply sampled blood TCRbeta repertoires from subjects exposed to, actively infected with, or recovered from COVID-19. Samples came from the ongoing ImmuneRACE study (first 160 participants) plus 1,254 subjects from 6 global collaborators. The repertoires were made available in a free public database intended to serve as a resource for research on the immune response to SARS-CoV-2. The material from the prospective study consisted of cDNA or gDNA derived from T cells, B-cell-depleted T cells, or PBMCs. Broader findings and caveats from the paper: The quantity of clinical and demographic metadata differed by source and by participant and was supplied without curation.

A second Seattle source provided samples from volunteer blood donors who had recovered from COVID-19. Collaborating institutions collected whole blood in K2EDTA tubes following their own protocols. Collaborator samples were shipped for TCRbeta analysis as frozen whole blood, isolated PBMCs, or DNA extracted from either sample type. The immunoSEQ Assay, a bias-controlled multiplex PCR, was used to amplify TCRbeta CDR3 regions from genomic DNA. In the original analysis: Nucleated cell counts per sample were estimated from amplification of reference gene primers within the assay. Sequence reads were collapsed and filtered to measure the absolute abundance of every unique TCRbeta CDR3 rearrangement. For each sample, productive Simpson clonality was calculated as the square root of Simpson's diversity index across productive rearrangements. TCRdb obtained this table from immuneACCESS and retained in-frame rearrangements with V and J assigned. These tables miss some clones; where compared with another copy, unresolved V genes account for less than half of the shortfall, and the remainder is unexplained. The V and J calls and the clone size are those of that table, but D and trimming were determined from the DNA. The sample table contains over 250,000 clones; only one count was recorded for 88% of them. The ten top clones hold 4% of the sample.

About this clone: No antigen is known for it. Base qualities were left out, and no much larger clone turns up one base away.

The CDR3 runs 13 amino acids, cysteine and phenylalanine included. The kept DNA is CDR3 alone, 39 bases in frame from the first base. V lost 11 bases and J lost 7 bases; the stretch between them is 15 bases long. Taken from the germline V gene, the CDR1 and CDR2 loops are MNHEY and SVGAGI. The chain couples TRBV6-5 to TRBJ1-6, with no confidently assigned D gene. Sequenced input: peripheral blood. This clonotype was sampled from a man aged 60 to 75 who had recovered from COVID-19. The encoded CDR3 is CACLATCNSPLHF. Here is the DNA: TGTGCCTGCCTGGCGACTTGCAATTCACCCCTCCACTTT.